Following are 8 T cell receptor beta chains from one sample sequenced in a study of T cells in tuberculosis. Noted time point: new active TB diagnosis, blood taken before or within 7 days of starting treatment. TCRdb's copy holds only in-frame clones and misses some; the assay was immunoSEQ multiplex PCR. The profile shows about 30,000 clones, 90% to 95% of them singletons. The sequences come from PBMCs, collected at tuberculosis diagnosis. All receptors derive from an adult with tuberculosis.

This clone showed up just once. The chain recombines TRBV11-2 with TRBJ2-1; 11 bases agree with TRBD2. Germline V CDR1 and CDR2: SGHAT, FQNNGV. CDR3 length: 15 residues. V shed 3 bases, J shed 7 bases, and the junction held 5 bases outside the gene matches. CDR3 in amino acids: CASSFGSGRVNEQFF. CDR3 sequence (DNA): TGTGCCAGCAGCTTCGGTAGCGGGAGGGTTAATGAGCAGTTCTTC.

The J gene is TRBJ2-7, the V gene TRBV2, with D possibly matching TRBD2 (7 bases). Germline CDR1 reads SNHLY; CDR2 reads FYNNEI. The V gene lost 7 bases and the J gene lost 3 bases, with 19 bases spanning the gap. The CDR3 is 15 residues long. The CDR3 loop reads CASTQSGGQFYEQYF. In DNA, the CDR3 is TGTGCCAGCACCCAATCGGGGGGCCAATTCTACGAGCAGTACTTC. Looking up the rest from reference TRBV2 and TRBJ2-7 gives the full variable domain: EPEVTQTPSHQVTQMGQEVILRCVPISNHLYFYWYRQILGQKVEFLVSFYNNEISEKSEIFDDQFSVERPDGSNFTLKIRSTKLEDSAMYFCASTQSGGQFYEQYFGPGTRLTVT.

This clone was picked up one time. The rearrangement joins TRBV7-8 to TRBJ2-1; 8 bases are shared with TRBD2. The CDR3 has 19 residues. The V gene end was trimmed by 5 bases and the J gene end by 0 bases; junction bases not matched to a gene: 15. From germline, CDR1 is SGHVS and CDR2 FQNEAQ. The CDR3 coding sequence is TGTGCCAGCAGCCCTCCGAGCGGGAGAACGATTAGCTCCTACAATGAGCAGTTCTTC. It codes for CASSPPSGRTISSYNEQFF.

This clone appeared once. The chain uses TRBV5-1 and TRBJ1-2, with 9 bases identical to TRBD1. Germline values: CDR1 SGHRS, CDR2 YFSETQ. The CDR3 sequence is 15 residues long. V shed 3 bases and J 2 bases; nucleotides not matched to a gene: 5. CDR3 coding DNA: TGCGCCAGCAGCTCAGCCGGGACAGGGAACTATGGCTACACCTTC. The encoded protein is CASSSAGTGNYGYTF.

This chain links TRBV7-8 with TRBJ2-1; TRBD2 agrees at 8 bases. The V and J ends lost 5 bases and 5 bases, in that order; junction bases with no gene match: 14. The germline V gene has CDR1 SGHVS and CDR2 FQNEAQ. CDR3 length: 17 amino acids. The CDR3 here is CASSARSASGPNNEQFF. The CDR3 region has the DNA TGTGCCAGCAGCGCCCGGAGTGCTAGCGGGCCAAACAATGAGCAGTTCTTC.

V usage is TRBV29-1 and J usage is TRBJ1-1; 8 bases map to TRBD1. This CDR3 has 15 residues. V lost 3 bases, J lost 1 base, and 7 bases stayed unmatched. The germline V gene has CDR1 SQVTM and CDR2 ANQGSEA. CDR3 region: CSVEPTGGPNTEAFF. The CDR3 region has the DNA TGCAGCGTTGAGCCTACAGGGGGACCGAACACTGAAGCTTTCTTT.

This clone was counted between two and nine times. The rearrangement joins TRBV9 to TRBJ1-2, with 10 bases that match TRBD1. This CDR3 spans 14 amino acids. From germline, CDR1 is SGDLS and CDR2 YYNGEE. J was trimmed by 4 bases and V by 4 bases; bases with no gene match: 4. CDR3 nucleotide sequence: TGTGCCAGCAGCCTACGGGACAGGGGCTATGGCTACACCTTC. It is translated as CASSLRDRGYGYTF.

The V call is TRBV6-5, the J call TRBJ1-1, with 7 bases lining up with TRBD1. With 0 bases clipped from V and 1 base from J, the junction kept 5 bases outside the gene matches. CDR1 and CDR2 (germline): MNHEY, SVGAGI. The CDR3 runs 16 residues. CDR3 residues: CASSYSVDRRNTEAFF. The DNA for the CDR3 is TGTGCCAGCAGTTACTCAGTGGACAGGAGGAACACTGAAGCTTTCTTT.